The 4 T cell receptor beta chains below come from one sample, sequenced in a study of T cells in narcolepsy. Libraries were prepared by immunoSEQ multiplex PCR; TCRdb keeps only in-frame clonotypes and omits some of them. The sample includes about 34,000 clones, approximately 78% seen only once; the top ten take roughly 2.5%. The sequenced material came from CD45RA- memory CD4+ T cells from PBMCs. Receptors were obtained from a human donor with narcolepsy.

The rearrangement joins TRBV7-6 to TRBJ2-3; D is perhaps TRBD1 (6 bases). The V and J ends lost 4 bases and 6 bases respectively, with 26 bases between them. The CDR3 has 18 amino acids. CDR1 and CDR2 (germline): SGHVS, FNYEAQ. CDR3 protein: CASSSRRAGASWTDTQYF. For the CDR3, the DNA is TGTGCCAGCAGCTCCCGCCGGGCAGGGGCATCATGGACGGATACGCAGTATTTT.

The chain couples TRBV27 to TRBJ2-1, with 15 bases fitting TRBD2. The CDR3 contains 20 residues. V shed 0 bases, J shed 10 bases, and the junction held 16 bases outside the gene matches. Germline V CDR1 and CDR2: MNHEY, SMNVEV (reference sequence). CDR3 in DNA: TGTGCCAGCAGTTTATCTCGGCGGACTAGCGGGGGGGCGAGGATGAGGGAGCAGTTCTTC. Residues: CASSLSRRTSGGARMREQFF.

The chain's CDR3 is CASSPEGGPNEQFF. The DNA of the CDR3 is TGTGCCAGCTCACCAGAGGGGGGGCCAAATGAGCAGTTCTTC. This rearrangement joins TRBV18 to TRBJ2-1; D is perhaps TRBD2 (7 bases). Trimming pared 2 bases from V and 7 bases from J, leaving 12 bases between. The length of the CDR3 is 14 residues. Per germline, CDR1 KGHSH and CDR2 LQKENI.

V gene TRBV2 combines with J gene TRBJ1-5; D is unresolved. V was shortened by 4 bases and J by 0 bases, with 1 base between the two germline ends. The V gene's germline CDR1 is SNHLY and CDR2 FYNNEI. This CDR3 spans 12 amino acids. CDR3 DNA: TGTGCCAGCAGTGGTAGCAATCAGCCCCAGCATTTT. This translates into CASSGSNQPQHF.